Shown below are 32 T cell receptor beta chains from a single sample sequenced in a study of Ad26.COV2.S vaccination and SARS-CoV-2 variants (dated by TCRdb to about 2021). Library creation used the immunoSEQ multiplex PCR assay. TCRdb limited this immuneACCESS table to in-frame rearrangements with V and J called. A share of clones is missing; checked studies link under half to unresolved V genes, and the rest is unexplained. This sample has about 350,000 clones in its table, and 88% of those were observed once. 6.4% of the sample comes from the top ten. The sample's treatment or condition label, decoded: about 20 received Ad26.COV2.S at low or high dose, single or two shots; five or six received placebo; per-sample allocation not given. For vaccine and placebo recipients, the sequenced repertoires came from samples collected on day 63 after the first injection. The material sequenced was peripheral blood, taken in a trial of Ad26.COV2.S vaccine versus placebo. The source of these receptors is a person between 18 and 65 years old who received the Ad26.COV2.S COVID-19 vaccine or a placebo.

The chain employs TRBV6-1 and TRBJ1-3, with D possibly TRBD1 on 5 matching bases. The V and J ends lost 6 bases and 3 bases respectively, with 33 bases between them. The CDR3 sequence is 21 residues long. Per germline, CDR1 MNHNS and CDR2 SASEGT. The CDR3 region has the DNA TGTGCCAGCAGAGAACCTCGGGGGGTTAAGATGGTCCAGTGGCATGGAAACACCATATATTTT. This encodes CASREPRGVKMVQWHGNTIYF.

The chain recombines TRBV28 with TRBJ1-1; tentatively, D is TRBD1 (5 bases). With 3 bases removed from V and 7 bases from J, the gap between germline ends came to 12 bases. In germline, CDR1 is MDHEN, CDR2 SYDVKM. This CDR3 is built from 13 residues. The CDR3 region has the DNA TGTGCCAGCAGTTTCCGGGGGGAGGGTGAAGCTTTCTTT. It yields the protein CASSFRGEGEAFF.

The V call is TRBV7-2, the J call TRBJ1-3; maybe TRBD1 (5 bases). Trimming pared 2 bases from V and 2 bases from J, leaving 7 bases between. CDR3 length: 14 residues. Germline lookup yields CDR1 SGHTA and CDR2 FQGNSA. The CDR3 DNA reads TGTGCCAGCAGCTTACAGGGAACTGGAAACACCATATATTTT. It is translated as CASSLQGTGNTIYF. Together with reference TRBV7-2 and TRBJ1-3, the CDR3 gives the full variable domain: GAGVSQSPSNKVTEKGKDVELRCDPISGHTALYWYRQSLGQGLEFLIYFQGNSAPDKSGLPSDRFSAERTGGSVSTLTIQRTQQEDSAVYLCASSLQGTGNTIYFGEGSWLTVV.

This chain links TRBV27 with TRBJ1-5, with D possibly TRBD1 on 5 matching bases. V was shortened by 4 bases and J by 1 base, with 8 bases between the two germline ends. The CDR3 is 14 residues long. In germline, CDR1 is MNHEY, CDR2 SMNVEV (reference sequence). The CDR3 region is CASSSGSSNQPQHF. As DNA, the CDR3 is TGTGCCAGCAGTTCAGGGTCAAGCAATCAGCCCCAGCATTTT.

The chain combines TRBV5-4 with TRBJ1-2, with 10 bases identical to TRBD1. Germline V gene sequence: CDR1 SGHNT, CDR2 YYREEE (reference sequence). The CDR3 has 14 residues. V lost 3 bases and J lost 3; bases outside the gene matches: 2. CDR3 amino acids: CASSSTGGDYGYTF. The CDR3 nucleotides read TGTGCCAGCAGCTCGACAGGGGGCGACTATGGCTACACCTTC.

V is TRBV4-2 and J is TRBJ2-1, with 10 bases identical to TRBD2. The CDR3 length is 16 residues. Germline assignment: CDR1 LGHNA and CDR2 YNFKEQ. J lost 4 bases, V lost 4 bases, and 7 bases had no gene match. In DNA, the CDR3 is TGTGCCAGCAGCCCCCTGGGGACTAGCGAGTACAATGAGCAGTTCTTC. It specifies CASSPLGTSEYNEQFF.

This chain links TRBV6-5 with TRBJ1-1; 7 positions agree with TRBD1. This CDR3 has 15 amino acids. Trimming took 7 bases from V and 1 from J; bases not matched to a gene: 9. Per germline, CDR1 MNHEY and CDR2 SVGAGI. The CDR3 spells CASNTGQLRNTEAFF. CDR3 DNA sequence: TGTGCCAGCAATACGGGACAGCTACGGAACACTGAAGCTTTCTTT.

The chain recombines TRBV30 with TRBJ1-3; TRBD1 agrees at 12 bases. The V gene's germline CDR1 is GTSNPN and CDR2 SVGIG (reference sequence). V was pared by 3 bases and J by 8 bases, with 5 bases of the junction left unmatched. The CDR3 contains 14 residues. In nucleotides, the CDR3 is TGTGCCTGGAGGAAGGGACAGGGGGCAGACACCATATATTTT. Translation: CAWRKGQGADTIYF.

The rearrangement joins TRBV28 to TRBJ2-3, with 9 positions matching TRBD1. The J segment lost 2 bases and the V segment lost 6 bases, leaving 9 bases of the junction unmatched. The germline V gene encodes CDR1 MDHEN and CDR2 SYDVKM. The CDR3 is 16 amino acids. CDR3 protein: CASRSAGQGNTDTQYF. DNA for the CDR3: TGTGCCAGCAGGTCCGCGGGACAGGGAAACACAGATACGCAGTATTTT.

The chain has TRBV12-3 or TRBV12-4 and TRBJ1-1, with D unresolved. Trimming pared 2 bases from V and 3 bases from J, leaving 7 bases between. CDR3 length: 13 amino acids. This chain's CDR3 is CASSLSGDTEAFF. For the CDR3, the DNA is TGTGCCAGCAGTTTATCTGGGGACACTGAAGCTTTCTTT.

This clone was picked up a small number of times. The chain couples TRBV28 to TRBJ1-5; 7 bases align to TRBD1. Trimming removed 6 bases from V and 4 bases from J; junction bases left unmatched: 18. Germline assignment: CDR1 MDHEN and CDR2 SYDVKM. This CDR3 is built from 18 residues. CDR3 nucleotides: TGTGCCAGCAGGGCCTATAATTTCCGGGACAGCTCAAATCAGCCCCAGCATTTT. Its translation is CASRAYNFRDSSNQPQHF.

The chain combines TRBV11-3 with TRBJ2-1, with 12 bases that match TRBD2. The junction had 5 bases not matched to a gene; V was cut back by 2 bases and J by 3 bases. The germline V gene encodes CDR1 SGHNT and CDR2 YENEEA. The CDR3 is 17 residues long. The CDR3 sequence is CASSLTSGGPLYNEQFF. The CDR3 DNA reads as TGTGCCAGCAGCTTAACTAGCGGGGGGCCTCTCTACAATGAGCAGTTCTTC.

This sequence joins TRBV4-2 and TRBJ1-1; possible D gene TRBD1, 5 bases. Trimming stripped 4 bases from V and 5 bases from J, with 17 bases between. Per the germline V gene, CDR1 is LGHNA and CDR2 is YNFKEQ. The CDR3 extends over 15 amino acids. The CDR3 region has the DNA TGTGCCAGCAGCCTCGGGACGGGAACGGGGACTGAAGCTTTCTTT. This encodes CASSLGTGTGTEAFF.

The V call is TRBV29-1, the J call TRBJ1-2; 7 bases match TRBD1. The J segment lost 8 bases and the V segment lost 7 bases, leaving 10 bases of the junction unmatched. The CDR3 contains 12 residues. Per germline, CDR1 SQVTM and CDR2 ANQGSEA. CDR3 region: CSAGQATEGYTF. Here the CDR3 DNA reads TGCAGCGCAGGACAGGCCACTGAGGGCTACACCTTC.

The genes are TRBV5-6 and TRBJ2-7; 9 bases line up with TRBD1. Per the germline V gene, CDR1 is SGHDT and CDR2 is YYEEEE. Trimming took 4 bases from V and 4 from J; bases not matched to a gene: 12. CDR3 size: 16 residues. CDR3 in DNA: TGTGCCAGCAGCCCGGGACAGGGACCAGGATTTTACGAGCAGTACTTC. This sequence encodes CASSPGQGPGFYEQYF.

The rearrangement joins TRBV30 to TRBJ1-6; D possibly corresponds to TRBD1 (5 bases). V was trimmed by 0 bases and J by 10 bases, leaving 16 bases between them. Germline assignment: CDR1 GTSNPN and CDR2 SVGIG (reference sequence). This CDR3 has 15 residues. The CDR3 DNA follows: TGTGCCTGGAGTGTAAATGCAGGGTGGGGGTCACCCCTCCACTTT. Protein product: CAWSVNAGWGSPLHF.

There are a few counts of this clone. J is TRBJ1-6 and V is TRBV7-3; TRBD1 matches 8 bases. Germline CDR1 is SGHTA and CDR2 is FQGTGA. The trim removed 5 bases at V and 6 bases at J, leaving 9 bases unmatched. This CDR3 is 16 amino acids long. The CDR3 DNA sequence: TGTGCCAGCAGCCGACTTGACAGGGGATTTAATTCACCCCTCCACTTT. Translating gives CASSRLDRGFNSPLHF.

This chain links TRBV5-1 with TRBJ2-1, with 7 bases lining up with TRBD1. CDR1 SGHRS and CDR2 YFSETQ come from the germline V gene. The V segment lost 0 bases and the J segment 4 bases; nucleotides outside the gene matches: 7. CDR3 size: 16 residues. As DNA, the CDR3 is TGCGCCAGCAGCTTGGTCGGGACAGATTATTACAATGAGCAGTTCTTC. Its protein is CASSLVGTDYYNEQFF. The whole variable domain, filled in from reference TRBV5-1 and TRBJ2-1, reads KAGVTQTPRYLIKTRGQQVTLSCSPISGHRSVSWYQQTPGQGLQFLFEYFSETQRNKGNFPGRFSGRQFSNSRSEMNVSTLELGDSALYLCASSLVGTDYYNEQFFGPGTRLTVL.

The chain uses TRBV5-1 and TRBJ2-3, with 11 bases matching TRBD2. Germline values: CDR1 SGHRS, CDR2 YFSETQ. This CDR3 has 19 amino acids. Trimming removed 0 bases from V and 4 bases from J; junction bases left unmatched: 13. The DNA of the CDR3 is TGCGCCAGCAGCTTGGAGGGACTAGCGGACCCGGGGAGGGCAGATACGCAGTATTTT. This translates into CASSLEGLADPGRADTQYF.

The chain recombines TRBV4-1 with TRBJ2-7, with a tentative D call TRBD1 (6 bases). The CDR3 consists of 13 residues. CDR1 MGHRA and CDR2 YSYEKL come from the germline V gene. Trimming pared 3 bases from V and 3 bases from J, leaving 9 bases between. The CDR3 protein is CASSHPGDYEQYF. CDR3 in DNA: TGCGCCAGCAGCCACCCAGGGGACTACGAGCAGTACTTC.

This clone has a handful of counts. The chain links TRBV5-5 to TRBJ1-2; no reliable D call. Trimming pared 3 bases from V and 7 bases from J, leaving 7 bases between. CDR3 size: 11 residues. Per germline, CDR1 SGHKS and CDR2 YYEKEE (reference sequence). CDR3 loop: CASSSGSGYTF. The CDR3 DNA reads TGTGCCAGCAGCTCTGGGTCTGGCTACACCTTC.

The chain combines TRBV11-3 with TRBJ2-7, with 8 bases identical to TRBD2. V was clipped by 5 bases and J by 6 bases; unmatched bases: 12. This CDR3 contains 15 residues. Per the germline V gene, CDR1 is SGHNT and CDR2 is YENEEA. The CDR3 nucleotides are TGTGCCAGCAGCCCTTCTGGCGGGAGGTTCTCCGAGCAGTACTTC. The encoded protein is CASSPSGGRFSEQYF.

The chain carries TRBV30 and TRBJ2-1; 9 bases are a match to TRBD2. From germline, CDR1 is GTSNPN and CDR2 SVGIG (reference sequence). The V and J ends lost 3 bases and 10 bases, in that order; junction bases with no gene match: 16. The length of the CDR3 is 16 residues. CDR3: CAWSRLGRGGLQEQFF. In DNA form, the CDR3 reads TGTGCCTGGAGCCGCCTCGGGCGGGGGGGCCTGCAAGAGCAGTTCTTC.

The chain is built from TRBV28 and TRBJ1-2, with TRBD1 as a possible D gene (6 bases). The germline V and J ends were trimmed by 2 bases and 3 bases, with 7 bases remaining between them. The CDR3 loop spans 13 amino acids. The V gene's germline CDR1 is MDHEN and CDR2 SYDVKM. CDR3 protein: CASSLPGDYGYTF. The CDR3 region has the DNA TGTGCCAGCAGTTTACCAGGGGACTATGGCTACACCTTC.

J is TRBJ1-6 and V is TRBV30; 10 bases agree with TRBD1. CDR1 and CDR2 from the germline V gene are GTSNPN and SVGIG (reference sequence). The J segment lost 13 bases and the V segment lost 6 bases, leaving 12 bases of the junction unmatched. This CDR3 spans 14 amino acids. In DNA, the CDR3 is TGTGCCTGCAACCGGGACAGGGGTTCTGTTCCCCTCCACTTT. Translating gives CACNRDRGSVPLHF. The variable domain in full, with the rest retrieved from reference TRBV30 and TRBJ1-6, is SQTIHQWPATLVQPVGSPLSLECTVEGTSNPNLYWYRQAAGRGLQLLFYSVGIGQISSEVPQNLSASRPQDRQFILSSKKLLLSDSGFYLCACNRDRGSVPLHFGNGTRLTVT.

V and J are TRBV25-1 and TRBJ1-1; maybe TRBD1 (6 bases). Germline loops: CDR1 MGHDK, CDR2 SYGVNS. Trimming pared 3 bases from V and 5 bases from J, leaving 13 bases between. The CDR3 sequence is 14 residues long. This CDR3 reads CASSDLGGITEAFF. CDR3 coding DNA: TGTGCCAGCAGTGATTTAGGGGGTATTACTGAAGCTTTCTTT.

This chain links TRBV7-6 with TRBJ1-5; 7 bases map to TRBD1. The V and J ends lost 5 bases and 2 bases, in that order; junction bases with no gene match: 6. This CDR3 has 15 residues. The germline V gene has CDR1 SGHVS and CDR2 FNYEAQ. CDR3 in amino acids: CASSLTGMGNQPQHF. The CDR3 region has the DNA TGTGCCAGCAGCCTGACAGGGATGGGCAATCAGCCCCAGCATTTT.

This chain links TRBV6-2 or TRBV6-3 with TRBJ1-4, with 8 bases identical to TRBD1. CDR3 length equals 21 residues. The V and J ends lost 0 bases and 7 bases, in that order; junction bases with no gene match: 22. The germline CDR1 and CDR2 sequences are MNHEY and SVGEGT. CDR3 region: CASSYSNLPMGRQGRIEKLFF. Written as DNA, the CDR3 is TGTGCCAGCAGTTACTCGAACCTCCCTATGGGCAGACAGGGGAGAATTGAAAAACTGTTTTTT.

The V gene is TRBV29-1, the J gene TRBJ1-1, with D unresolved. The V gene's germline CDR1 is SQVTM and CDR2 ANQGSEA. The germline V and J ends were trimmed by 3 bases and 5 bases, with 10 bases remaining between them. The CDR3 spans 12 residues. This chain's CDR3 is CSVEFRVTEAFF. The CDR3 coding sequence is TGCAGCGTTGAGTTTAGGGTGACTGAAGCTTTCTTT.

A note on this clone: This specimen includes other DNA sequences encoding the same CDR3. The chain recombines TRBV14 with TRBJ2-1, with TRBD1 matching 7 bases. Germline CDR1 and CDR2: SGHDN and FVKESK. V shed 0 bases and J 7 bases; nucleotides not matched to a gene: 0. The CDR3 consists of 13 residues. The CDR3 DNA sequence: TGTGCCAGCAGCCAAGACAGGGGGAATGAGCAGTTCTTC. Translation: CASSQDRGNEQFF.

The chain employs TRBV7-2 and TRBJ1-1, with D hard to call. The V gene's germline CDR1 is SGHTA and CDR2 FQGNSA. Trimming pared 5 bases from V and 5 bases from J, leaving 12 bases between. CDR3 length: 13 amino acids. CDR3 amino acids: CASSMGRETEAFF. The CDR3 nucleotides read TGTGCCAGCAGCATGGGAAGGGAGACTGAAGCTTTCTTT.

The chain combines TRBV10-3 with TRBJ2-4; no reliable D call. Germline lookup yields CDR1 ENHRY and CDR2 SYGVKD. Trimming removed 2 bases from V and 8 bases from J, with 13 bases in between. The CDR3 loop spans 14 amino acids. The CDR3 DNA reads TGTGCCATCAGTGAGACGGGTAGGTTCGACATTCAGTACTTC. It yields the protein CAISETGRFDIQYF.